This T cell receptor (beta chain) was recovered during a study of human T cells and chemical hapten exposure. Findings and caveats of the study: Following DPC sensitization, TCRs present above 1 in 1000 frequency showed no change. Large CDR3 similarity clusters arose significantly more often from expanded TCRs than from controls.

V was pared by 4 bases and J by 3 bases, with 10 bases between. The CDR3 totals 14 residues. As to time point: patch test 1, 2 weeks after DPC sensitization. Treatment noted: therapeutic diphenylcyclopropenone sensitization with weekly scalp DPC. Ahead of each patch test application, blood was drawn. Sample donors consisted of patients with alopecia, aged 18 to 70 years, who were suitable for DPC. This clonotype was counted only a few times. Its antigen remains unidentified. One entry per CDR3 protein results from TCRdb running MiXCR on the RACE reads. This sample has more than 95,000 distinct CDR3 sequences, with around 10% found just once.

J is TRBJ2-4 and V is TRBV12-3 or TRBV12-4; D unclear. Source: whole blood, taken in connection with sensitization to the hapten diphenylcyclopropenone (DPC). The TCR originated in a woman aged 50 to 60 with alopecia areata. Some clones in this sample may be carry-over from other donors' samples. CDR3 residues: CASSSGRSKNIQYF. The CDR3 DNA reads as TGTGCCAGCAGTTCCGGACGGAGCAAAAACATTCAGTACTTC.